This is a list of T cell receptor beta chains from one sample in a study of OX40 agonist ivuxolimab in advanced cancers. TCRdb's copy holds only in-frame clones and misses some; the assay was immunoSEQ multiplex PCR. The profile shows about 43,000 clones, 70% to 90% of them singletons. The material was CD4+ or CD8+ T cells sorted from blood, obtained in a trial of the OX40 agonist ivuxolimab. Source of these receptors: an adult with an advanced solid tumor such as melanoma, head and neck, liver or kidney cancer. Both conserved end residues are trimmed from each CDR3. Each record gives: clone size, V gene, CDR3 length, CDR3 protein. The size of a clone is reported for some rows only, either as once, few or many, or as a class for expanded clones.

clone size: .; V gene: TRBV9; CDR3 length: 13; CDR3 protein: ASSVEEGGRRGAF
clone size: .; V gene: TRBV6-6; CDR3 length: 11; CDR3 protein: ASSPPPPVEQY
clone size: .; V gene: TRBV6-1; CDR3 length: 12; CDR3 protein: ASSDASSKDTIY
clone size: .; V gene: TRBV7-2; CDR3 length: 10; CDR3 protein: ASSLYGYEQY
clone size: .; V gene: TRBV5-4; CDR3 length: 11; CDR3 protein: ASSLGTSNTIY
clone size: once; V gene: TRBV2; CDR3 length: 11; CDR3 protein: ASRVSSYNEQF
clone size: .; V gene: TRBV30; CDR3 length: 14; CDR3 protein: AWSVRGSGGIYEQY
clone size: .; V gene: TRBV10-2; CDR3 length: 13; CDR3 protein: ASMGFLSGGNTIY
clone size: .; V gene: TRBV19; CDR3 length: 12; CDR3 protein: ASSIAASSYEQY
clone size: .; V gene: TRBV7-8; CDR3 length: 13; CDR3 protein: ASSPRIPLNSPLH
clone size: .; V gene: TRBV10-1; CDR3 length: 9; CDR3 protein: ASSDLDEQY
clone size: .; V gene: TRBV10-3; CDR3 length: 13; CDR3 protein: AISDRAGITDTQY
clone size: .; V gene: TRBV5-6; CDR3 length: 12; CDR3 protein: ASSSIGGKETQY
clone size: .; V gene: TRBV10-2; CDR3 length: 11; CDR3 protein: ASSGRAADTQY
clone size: .; V gene: TRBV6-6; CDR3 length: 13; CDR3 protein: ASIPGGQRNSPLH
clone size: .; V gene: TRBV19; CDR3 length: 13; CDR3 protein: ASSKTSGAFYEQY
clone size: .; V gene: TRBV2; CDR3 length: 11; CDR3 protein: ASSPTRPYEQY
clone size: .; V gene: TRBV30; CDR3 length: 9; CDR3 protein: AWSAGETQY
clone size: .; V gene: TRBV2; CDR3 length: 12; CDR3 protein: ASSSRGRIYGYT
clone size: .; V gene: TRBV19; CDR3 length: 12; CDR3 protein: ASTPSGGNQPQH
clone size: .; V gene: TRBV25-1; CDR3 length: 12; CDR3 protein: ASTPAGVVDTQY
clone size: .; V gene: TRBV11-2; CDR3 length: 9; CDR3 protein: ASSVQGWAF
clone size: .; V gene: TRBV5-4; CDR3 length: 13; CDR3 protein: ASSLLAGDQREQY
clone size: .; V gene: TRBV19; CDR3 length: 13; CDR3 protein: ASRRDSLDTGELF
clone size: .; V gene: TRBV5-1; CDR3 length: 13; CDR3 protein: ASSLEVDSSYEQY
clone size: .; V gene: TRBV5-1; CDR3 length: 13; CDR3 protein: ASRRQDMNTGELF
clone size: .; V gene: TRBV9; CDR3 length: 13; CDR3 protein: ASSPDRGGDEKLF
clone size: .; V gene: TRBV2; CDR3 length: 13; CDR3 protein: ASSDMTSGIDTQY
clone size: .; V gene: TRBV7-8; CDR3 length: 17; CDR3 protein: ASSLLPGQGQYSNQPQH
clone size: .; V gene: TRBV7-2; CDR3 length: 14; CDR3 protein: ASSLRDRGYNSPLH
clone size: .; V gene: TRBV9; CDR3 length: 14; CDR3 protein: ASSGRVGGFADTQY
clone size: once; V gene: TRBV7-9; CDR3 length: 12; CDR3 protein: ASSSSGRTDTQY
clone size: once; V gene: TRBV30; CDR3 length: 11; CDR3 protein: AWSSGGRETQY
clone size: few; V gene: TRBV9; CDR3 length: 13; CDR3 protein: ASSVEAGGGNEQF
clone size: .; V gene: TRBV30; CDR3 length: 9; CDR3 protein: ASGEVYEQY
clone size: .; V gene: TRBV18; CDR3 length: 10; CDR3 protein: ASSGMNTEAF
clone size: .; V gene: TRBV7-3; CDR3 length: 12; CDR3 protein: ASSPGQETYEQY
clone size: .; V gene: TRBV13; CDR3 length: 12; CDR3 protein: ASSLGLSTYEQY
clone size: .; V gene: TRBV19; CDR3 length: 16; CDR3 protein: ASSLDRGPSIRNSPLH
clone size: .; V gene: TRBV5-1; CDR3 length: 12; CDR3 protein: ASSLGSAYTEAF
clone size: .; V gene: TRBV5-5; CDR3 length: 11; CDR3 protein: ASSLTAESPLH
clone size: .; V gene: TRBV9; CDR3 length: 12; CDR3 protein: ASSVGHTLGEQY
clone size: .; V gene: TRBV14; CDR3 length: 12; CDR3 protein: ASSPGLSGNTIY
clone size: .; V gene: TRBV7-9; CDR3 length: 11; CDR3 protein: ASSIQGAGGYT
clone size: .; V gene: TRBV5-1; CDR3 length: 14; CDR3 protein: ASSLEGGSSSYEQY
clone size: .; V gene: TRBV11-3; CDR3 length: 13; CDR3 protein: ASSLAGGTAGAQY
clone size: .; V gene: TRBV5-1; CDR3 length: 12; CDR3 protein: ASSLASGKDEQY
clone size: .; V gene: TRBV7-2; CDR3 length: 12; CDR3 protein: ASSYGTGQETQY
clone size: .; V gene: TRBV15; CDR3 length: 14; CDR3 protein: ATSREYQRANYGYT
clone size: .; V gene: TRBV5-6; CDR3 length: 14; CDR3 protein: ASSVGTQGDTGELF
clone size: .; V gene: TRBV6-1; CDR3 length: 12; CDR3 protein: ASSGGRAQETQY
clone size: .; V gene: TRBV11-2; CDR3 length: 13; CDR3 protein: ASSSTGVSGNTIY
clone size: few; V gene: TRBV7-3; CDR3 length: 17; CDR3 protein: ASRLRVADREFMNTEAF
clone size: .; V gene: TRBV5-1; CDR3 length: 12; CDR3 protein: ASRPQGGNTEAF
clone size: .; V gene: TRBV19; CDR3 length: 16; CDR3 protein: ASSIRPSRDGTYNEQF
clone size: .; V gene: TRBV30; CDR3 length: 9; CDR3 protein: AWSVGETQY
clone size: .; V gene: TRBV4-2; CDR3 length: 13; CDR3 protein: ASSQLAGVRTEAF
clone size: .; V gene: TRBV5-1; CDR3 length: 14; CDR3 protein: ASSLATGGGNYGYT